These T cell receptor beta chains were read from a single sample in a study of blood T cells in healthy people across ages. TCRdb passed the 5' RACE reads through MiXCR, listing each CDR3 protein once. This sample has 550,000 to 750,000 distinct CDR3 sequences, with roughly 21% found just once. Sequences were obtained from blood. These receptors were obtained from a man between 65 and 85 years old in good health. Both conserved end residues are trimmed from each CDR3.

v_gene	j_gene	CDR3aa
TRBV10-3	TRBJ1-2	AISPRVDYGYT
TRBV20-1	TRBJ1-4	SATRDSHDEKLF
TRBV12-3/TRBV12-4	TRBJ2-4	ASREAGGPENIQY
TRBV28	TRBJ2-1	ASSSTGGGNNEQF
TRBV5-1	TRBJ2-3	ASSLGQSQRDTQY
TRBV29-1	NA	SVVQGAYEQY
TRBV20-1	TRBJ2-3	SAGRTSGTRDAQY
TRBV4-1	TRBJ1-5	ASSQSRVSNQPQH
TRBV30	TRBJ2-5	AWSRGDGQETQY
TRBV6-1	TRBJ2-1	ASTDSLAESYNEQF
TRBV12-3/TRBV12-4	TRBJ2-1	ASSFGTSGTNNEQF
TRBV20-1	TRBJ2-7	SAQGQGLAGGNEQY
TRBV5-1	TRBJ2-5	ASSLVATGYQETQY
TRBV25-1	TRBJ2-7	ASSLGQGYREQY
TRBV7-2	TRBJ2-1	ASSLRQAANTDEQF
TRBV2	NA	ASSKRPPQETQY
TRBV20-1	TRBJ2-7	SASASGRLYEQY
TRBV29-1	TRBJ2-3	SVLGSYRGPDTQY
TRBV6-1	TRBJ2-2	ASSAGQGTGELF
TRBV6-5	TRBJ1-1	ASTKTGGTEAF